The 31 T cell receptor beta chains listed next were all sequenced from one sample in a study of response to subunit inactivated influenza vaccine. MiXCR, run by TCRdb on the RT-PCR reads, gives a single entry per CDR3 protein. The data hold around 760,000 distinct CDR3 sequences, with about 15% observed a single time. This specimen consisted of PBMCs from blood, obtained 14 to 15 days before vaccination. These receptors originate from a man aged 50-59 years who received an inactivated influenza vaccine.

This clonotype was counted between two and nine times. The chain recombines TRBV7-9 with TRBJ2-1; TRBD2 matches at 8 bases. After removal of 3 bases from V and 10 bases from J, the junction contained 14 bases not matched to a gene. Germline CDR1 is SEHNR and CDR2 is FQNEAQ (reference sequence). This CDR3 is 16 amino acids long. CDR3 residues: CASSLSLAGILGEQFF. In DNA form, the CDR3 reads TGTGCCAGCAGCTTGAGCCTAGCGGGCATCCTCGGGGAGCAGTTCTTC.

This clonotype was detected a few times. The chain is built from TRBV24-1 and TRBJ2-7; D is perhaps TRBD1 or TRBD2 (5 bases each). Germline CDR1 is KGHDR and CDR2 is SFDVKD. V lost 2 bases, J lost 4 bases, and 11 bases lay in between. The CDR3 length is 14 residues. Written as DNA, the CDR3 is TGTGCCACCAGTGATTCGGGACGGCGATACGAGCAGTACTTC. This sequence encodes CATSDSGRRYEQYF.

This clonotype has ten or more counts. The V call is TRBV15, the J call TRBJ1-6, with D possibly being TRBD1 (5 bases). Germline V gene sequence: CDR1 LNHNV, CDR2 YYDKDF (reference sequence). The length of the CDR3 is 17 residues. The V and J ends lost 1 base and 4 bases respectively, with 14 bases between them. The CDR3 protein is CATSRGGGGGYNSPLHF. As DNA, the CDR3 is TGTGCCACCAGCAGAGGAGGTGGGGGGGGATATAATTCACCCCTCCACTTT.

This clonotype has only a few counts. The chain combines TRBV20-1 with TRBJ2-7; 8 bases are shared with TRBD2. The germline V gene has CDR1 DFQATT and CDR2 SNEGSKA (reference sequence). Trimming took 2 bases from V and 6 from J; bases not matched to a gene: 12. The CDR3 totals 15 residues. The CDR3 DNA reads TGCAGTGCTAGAAAGTTGGCTAGCGGGTATCTCGAGCAGTACTTC. This gives the protein CSARKLASGYLEQYF.

At least ten counts were recorded for this clonotype. This chain links TRBV11-2 with TRBJ2-3, with 7 bases fitting TRBD1. With 5 bases clipped from V and 4 bases from J, the junction kept 15 bases outside the gene matches. The CDR3 covers 17 residues. Germline values: CDR1 SGHAT, CDR2 FQNNGV. This chain's CDR3 is CASSRTKNRGLADTQYF. The DNA for the CDR3 is TGTGCCAGCAGCCGCACTAAGAACAGGGGATTGGCAGATACGCAGTATTTT.

This clonotype was picked up a small number of times. The chain employs TRBV5-1 and TRBJ2-3; 8 bases fit TRBD1. CDR1 is SGHRS and CDR2 is YFSETQ in the germline V gene. CDR3 length equals 18 residues. Trimming removed 2 bases from V and 3 bases from J; junction bases left unmatched: 14. In DNA, the CDR3 is TGCGCCAGCAGCTTTGACGTACACAGGGGGGCTGCTACAGATACGCAGTATTTT. This gives the protein CASSFDVHRGAATDTQYF.

Only a few counts were recorded for this clonotype. The rearrangement links TRBV15 to TRBJ2-7; no definite D call. The germline gives CDR1 LNHNV, CDR2 YYDKDF (reference sequence). CDR3 length: 15 amino acids. Deletions cut 0 bases from V and 0 bases from J, with 9 bases between. CDR3 sequence (DNA): TGTGCCACCAGCAGAGAACGATCCAGCTCCTACGAGCAGTACTTC. Protein product: CATSRERSSSYEQYF.

This clonotype came up a few times. The chain recombines TRBV20-1 with TRBJ1-1; 8 positions match TRBD1. This CDR3 has 13 amino acids. Germline assignment: CDR1 DFQATT and CDR2 SNEGSKA (reference sequence). The trim removed 5 bases at V and 2 bases at J, leaving 4 bases unmatched. The CDR3 DNA reads TGCAGTGCTCGGACAGGGATTAACACTGAAGCTTTCTTT. Amino acids: CSARTGINTEAFF.

This clonotype was observed a few times. J is TRBJ2-2 and V is TRBV5-5, with 9 nucleotides matching TRBD2. Per germline, CDR1 SGHKS and CDR2 YYEKEE (reference sequence). The V segment lost 1 base and the J segment 4 bases; nucleotides outside the gene matches: 5. This CDR3 contains 16 residues. In DNA, the CDR3 is TGTGCCAGCAGCTTGCCCCTAGCGGGAAGCACCGGGGAGCTGTTTTTT. Its translation is CASSLPLAGSTGELFF.

This sequence joins TRBV12-3 or TRBV12-4 and TRBJ1-6; D unclear. The CDR3 has 14 residues. Trimming stripped 3 bases from V and 5 bases from J, with 8 bases between. In DNA form, the CDR3 reads TGTGCCAGCAGTTTGCGGAGGAATAATTCACCCCTCCACTTT. This encodes CASSLRRNNSPLHF.

This clonotype came up a few times. The chain recombines TRBV10-3 with TRBJ2-5; 8 positions agree with TRBD2. The CDR3 loop spans 13 amino acids. CDR1 ENHRY and CDR2 SYGVKD come from the germline V gene. Trimming at V came to 2 bases and at J to 5 bases, leaving 1 base not matched to a gene. The CDR3 loop reads CAISETGGETQYF. The CDR3 bases are TGTGCCATCAGTGAGACGGGAGGGGAGACCCAGTACTTC.

This clonotype was found a few times. V is TRBV11-1 and J is TRBJ2-1; D may be TRBD1 or TRBD2 (5 bases each). This CDR3 region has 18 residues. V dropped 5 bases and J dropped 3 bases, with 23 bases sitting between them. The germline V gene has CDR1 SGHAT and CDR2 FQDESV (reference sequence). The DNA for the CDR3 is TGTGCCAGCAGCCTCCCGAGTTTCCGGGACGGATTCTACAATGAGCAGTTCTTC. Residues: CASSLPSFRDGFYNEQFF.

The chain couples TRBV6-5 to TRBJ1-2, with a weak D call TRBD1 (5 bases). The CDR3 covers 15 residues. V was cut by 0 bases and J by 6 bases, with 14 bases left in between. In germline, CDR1 is MNHEY, CDR2 SVGAGI. For the CDR3, the DNA is TGTGCCAGCAGTTACTCAGGCAGGGCGGGAGATGGCTACACCTTC. Translated, it gives CASSYSGRAGDGYTF.

This rearrangement joins TRBV6-5 to TRBJ2-3; 12 bases fit TRBD1. CDR3 length equals 18 residues. Germline trimming cut 2 bases from V and 4 bases from J; bases unmatched to any gene: 10. Germline CDR1 reads MNHEY; CDR2 reads SVGAGI. The CDR3 protein is CASSYTYRDRGHADTQYF. In DNA, the CDR3 is TGTGCCAGCAGTTACACTTACCGGGACAGGGGGCATGCAGATACGCAGTATTTT.

The chain employs TRBV20-1 and TRBJ2-7; D may be TRBD1 or TRBD2 (5 bases each). CDR3 length: 15 amino acids. Germline V gives CDR1 DFQATT, CDR2 SNEGSKA (reference sequence). Deletions cut 6 bases from V and 3 bases from J, with 21 bases between. CDR3 coding DNA: TGCAGTGCCCCCTCTGGGGGAGCCCTATTCTACGAGCAGTACTTC. Protein sequence: CSAPSGGALFYEQYF.

This rearrangement joins TRBV29-1 to TRBJ1-1; D is undetermined. The CDR3 loop spans 12 amino acids. The ends were cut back, 4 bases at V and 1 base at J, with 7 bases in the middle. The germline CDR1 and CDR2 sequences are SQVTM and ANQGSEA. The CDR3 protein is CSVVGWNTEAFF. CDR3 bases: TGCAGCGTTGTAGGATGGAACACTGAAGCTTTCTTT.

This clonotype has ten or more counts. The chain links TRBV7-2 to TRBJ2-7, with 11 nucleotides matching TRBD2. The V and J ends lost 1 base and 4 bases, in that order; junction bases with no gene match: 6. Germline loops: CDR1 SGHTA, CDR2 FQGNSA. The CDR3 contains 16 residues. This chain's CDR3 is CASSLGIAGGQYEQYF. CDR3 DNA sequence: TGTGCCAGCAGCTTAGGTATAGCGGGAGGGCAATACGAGCAGTACTTC.

This clonotype showed up just a few times. The rearrangement uses TRBV4-3 and TRBJ1-6; D unclear. CDR1 is LGHNA, CDR2 YSLEER, per germline. With 0 bases removed from V and 8 bases from J, the gap between germline ends came to 14 bases. This CDR3 comprises 16 residues. CDR3 in amino acids: CASSQDWATEDSPLHF. The CDR3 DNA reads as TGCGCCAGCAGCCAAGATTGGGCCACGGAAGATTCACCCCTCCACTTT.

Here the CDR3 reads CASSLGVSGRQFF. The CDR3 DNA reads TGTGCCAGCAGCTTAGGCGTCTCCGGGAGGCAGTTCTTC. The V gene is TRBV7-2, the J gene TRBJ2-1; D is possibly TRBD2 (6 bases). V dropped 1 base and J dropped 12 bases, with 13 bases sitting between them. The CDR3 consists of 13 residues. Germline lookup yields CDR1 SGHTA and CDR2 FQGNSA.

The V gene is TRBV7-9, the J gene TRBJ2-7; D remains ambiguous. V was trimmed by 7 bases and J by 6 bases, leaving 16 bases between them. This CDR3 is 13 amino acids long. Germline V gives CDR1 SEHNR, CDR2 FQNEAQ (reference sequence). The CDR3 DNA is TGTGCCAGCACCATGCAGGTTTTGGGCGAGCAGTACTTC. Translated, it gives CASTMQVLGEQYF.

The V call is TRBV30, the J call TRBJ2-2, with a tentative D call TRBD1 (6 bases). The CDR3 extends over 13 amino acids. Germline-derived CDR1 and CDR2 are GTSNPN and SVGIG (reference sequence). V shed 2 bases and J shed 6 bases, with 10 bases lying between them. CDR3 DNA sequence: TGTGCCTGGAGTCCGACAGGTTCCGGGGAGCTGTTTTTT. It codes for CAWSPTGSGELFF.

This clonotype was observed once. This chain uses TRBV6-1 with TRBJ2-5; 7 nucleotides agree with TRBD1. The CDR3 covers 13 residues. The germline V gene encodes CDR1 MNHNS and CDR2 SASEGT. Trimming cost V 6 bases and J 4 bases; bases outside gene matches: 5. The CDR3 reads CASSGQDPETQYF. CDR3 DNA: TGTGCCAGCAGCGGACAGGATCCAGAGACCCAGTACTTC.

The chain employs TRBV5-1 and TRBJ2-7; D might be TRBD2 (5 bases). The CDR3 is made up of 13 amino acids. Germline V gives CDR1 SGHRS, CDR2 YFSETQ. The V and J ends lost 0 bases and 6 bases respectively, with 10 bases between them. As DNA, the CDR3 is TGCGCCAGCAGCTTGGGGTCGAGGGTCGAGCAGTACTTC. Amino acid sequence: CASSLGSRVEQYF. The full variable domain, in which reference TRBV5-1 and TRBJ2-7 provide the parts outside the CDR3, is KAGVTQTPRYLIKTRGQQVTLSCSPISGHRSVSWYQQTPGQGLQFLFEYFSETQRNKGNFPGRFSGRQFSNSRSEMNVSTLELGDSALYLCASSLGSRVEQYFGPGTRLTVT.

This chain's CDR3 is CSVEGGVSETQYF. DNA of the CDR3: TGCAGCGTTGAAGGGGGGGTCAGTGAGACCCAGTACTTC. This chain links TRBV29-1 with TRBJ2-5, with D maybe TRBD2 (6 bases). Per the germline V gene, CDR1 is SQVTM and CDR2 is ANQGSEA. This CDR3 region has 13 residues. V was trimmed by 1 base and J by 5 bases, leaving 11 bases between them.

V gene TRBV11-2 combines with J gene TRBJ2-3, with 9 bases identical to TRBD2. V shed 1 base and J 2 bases; nucleotides not matched to a gene: 4. Germline V gene sequence: CDR1 SGHAT, CDR2 FQNNGV. The CDR3 totals 16 residues. For the CDR3, the DNA is TGTGCCAGCAGCTTAGGGGTAGCGGGGGACACAGATACGCAGTATTTT. Amino acids: CASSLGVAGDTDTQYF. The entire variable domain, with the rest obtained from reference TRBV11-2 and TRBJ2-3, is as follows: EAGVAQSPRYKIIEKRQSVAFWCNPISGHATLYWYQQILGQGPKLLIQFQNNGVVDDSQLPKDRFSAERLKGVDSTLKIQPAKLEDSAVYLCASSLGVAGDTDTQYFGPGTRLTVL.

The rearrangement uses TRBV12-3 or TRBV12-4 and TRBJ2-3; maybe TRBD2 (6 bases). The CDR3 consists of 15 residues. V dropped 2 bases and J dropped 7 bases, with 16 bases sitting between them. CDR3 protein: CASSLLSGSTNTQYF. The CDR3 DNA is TGTGCCAGCAGTTTACTTAGCGGATCGACGAATACGCAGTATTTT.

This clonotype was seen a few times. The chain carries TRBV21-1 and TRBJ2-1; TRBD2 reflects the table's D call only, with no check against the DNA. TRBV21-1 is shown as a pseudogene. The CDR3 is 16 amino acids. In DNA, the CDR3 is TGTGCCAGCAGCACTGCGGGAGGAACGAGGGGCCATGAGCAGTTCTTC. It yields the protein CASSTAGGTRGHEQFF.

This clonotype showed up many times. The chain employs TRBV7-9 and TRBJ1-4; D is possibly TRBD1 (5 bases). This CDR3 is built from 16 residues. Germline CDR1 reads SEHNR; CDR2 reads FQNEAQ (reference sequence). Trimming stripped 2 bases from V and 13 bases from J, with 23 bases between. Here the CDR3 reads CASSLPSGTDSPSLFF. DNA of the CDR3: TGTGCCAGCAGCTTACCATCGGGGACGGATTCACCATCACTGTTTTTT.

This clonotype was observed a handful of times. V is TRBV20-1 and J is TRBJ1-2, with a possible D match to TRBD1 (5 bases). The V gene lost 6 bases and the J gene lost 0 bases, with 11 bases spanning the gap. CDR1 DFQATT and CDR2 SNEGSKA come from the germline V gene (reference sequence). The CDR3 has 13 amino acids. The CDR3 sequence: CSARDRTNYGYTF. The CDR3 region has the DNA TGCAGTGCCCGGGACCGCACTAACTATGGCTACACCTTC.

This clonotype turned up a few times. This chain connects TRBV20-1 to TRBJ2-5; perhaps TRBD1 as D (6 bases). V gave up 6 bases and J gave up 5 bases, with 19 bases separating them. Per the germline V gene, CDR1 is DFQATT and CDR2 is SNEGSKA (reference sequence). The CDR3 contains 14 residues. CDR3 protein: CSAPLNRARETQYF. CDR3 DNA: TGCAGTGCCCCCTTAAACAGGGCTAGGGAGACCCAGTACTTC.

Ten or more counts support this clonotype. This chain joins TRBV6-2 or TRBV6-3 and TRBJ2-7; 13 nucleotides align to TRBD2. Germline CDR1 MNHEY, CDR2 SVGEGT. The CDR3 runs to 16 residues. The V gene end was trimmed by 3 bases and the J gene end by 7 bases; junction bases not matched to a gene: 9. DNA for the CDR3: TGTGCCAGCAGTTATCGACTAGCGGGAGGACTGCGGGAGCAGTACTTC. It translates to CASSYRLAGGLREQYF.